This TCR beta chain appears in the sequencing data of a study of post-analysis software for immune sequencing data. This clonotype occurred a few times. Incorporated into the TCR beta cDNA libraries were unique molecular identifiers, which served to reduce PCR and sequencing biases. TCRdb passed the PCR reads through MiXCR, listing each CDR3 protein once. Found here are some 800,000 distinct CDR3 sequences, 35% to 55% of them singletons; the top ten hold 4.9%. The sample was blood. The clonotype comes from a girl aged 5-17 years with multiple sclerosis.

Here the CDR3 reads CAQSGGGTQYF. CDR3 nucleotides: TGTGCCCAATCCGGAGGAGGGACCCAGTACTTC. The chain recombines TRBV30 with TRBJ2-7; tentatively, D is TRBD2 (5 bases). The end of the DNA aligns better with TRBJ2-5, so the J call may be wrong. The germline V gene encodes CDR1 GTSNPN and CDR2 SVGIG (reference sequence). The CDR3 has 11 amino acids.